Detailed here is one T cell receptor beta chain. Its specificity is unknown. Trimming pared 10 bases from V and 2 bases from J, leaving 12 bases between. The germline gives CDR1 MNHEY, CDR2 SVGEGT. There are 12 residues in the CDR3. These data originate in a study of T cell repertoires in cytomegalovirus infection. One entry per CDR3 protein, called by TCRdb with MiXCR from the reads. Of about 900,000 distinct CDR3 sequences listed, approximately 30% are singletons. This chain uses TRBV6-2 or TRBV6-3 with TRBJ2-7; no definite D call. The sequenced sample was cultured CD8+ T cells from PBMCs, obtained from culture after CMV antigen stimulation. This receptor was identified in a human donor in good health (CMV status not recorded). Some clones in this sample may be carry-over from other donors' samples. CDR3 protein: CATSDIPYEQYF. The CDR3, as DNA: TGTGCCACATCCGACATCCCCTACGAGCAGTACTTC.